These 24 T cell receptor beta chains were sequenced from one sample in a study of T cell responses to AZD1222 COVID-19 vaccine. Generated by immunoSEQ multiplex PCR, the TCRdb table keeps only in-frame clones and is missing some. The sample carries some 180,000 clones, roughly 94% recorded once. The sequencing used peripheral blood, collected 28 days after the second AZD1222 dose. The receptors come from an adult who received the AZD1222 COVID-19 vaccine.

In its sample, this clone was seen once. V is TRBV6-5 and J is TRBJ2-7, with 7 nucleotides matching TRBD1. The CDR3 covers 13 residues. J was trimmed by 1 base and V by 8 bases; bases with no gene match: 5. Per the germline V gene, CDR1 is MNHEY and CDR2 is SVGAGI. The CDR3: CASRDRASYEQYF. CDR3 DNA sequence: TGTGCCAGCCGAGACAGGGCGTCCTACGAGCAGTACTTC.

The CDR3 loop reads CASSPRGQKISYEQYF. CDR3 coding DNA: TGTGCCAGCTCACCGCGGGGGCAGAAAATTTCCTACGAGCAGTACTTC. This sequence joins TRBV18 and TRBJ2-7; TRBD2 is a possible D gene (7 bases). CDR1 is KGHSH and CDR2 is LQKENI in the germline V gene. CDR3 size: 16 residues. V was shortened by 3 bases and J by 1 base, with 16 bases between the two germline ends. The whole variable domain, remainder taken from reference TRBV18 and TRBJ2-7, is NAGVMQNPRHLVRRRGQEARLRCSPMKGHSHVYWYRQLPEEGLKFMVYLQKENIIDESGMPKERFSAEFPKEGPSILRIQQVVRGDSAAYFCASSPRGQKISYEQYFGPGTRLTVT.

The chain combines TRBV30 with TRBJ1-6; D uncertain. The CDR3 sequence is 15 residues long. The ends were cut back, 3 bases at V and 1 base at J, with 10 bases in the middle. The germline V gene has CDR1 GTSNPN and CDR2 SVGIG (reference sequence). The CDR3 coding sequence is TGTGCCTGGAGGCCCCGGGTGTCCTATAATTCACCCCTCCACTTT. This gives the protein CAWRPRVSYNSPLHF.

The chain links TRBV5-1 to TRBJ2-3, with D unclear. The V end was cut by 3 bases, the J end by 4 bases, with 12 bases between. The CDR3 covers 14 residues. The germline gives CDR1 SGHRS, CDR2 YFSETQ. The CDR3 bases are TGCGCCAGCAGCTCGGATTCGCGTGCAGATACGCAGTATTTT. Translated: CASSSDSRADTQYF.

The chain carries TRBV10-3 and TRBJ1-1; 8 nucleotides line up with TRBD1. Germline CDR1 reads ENHRY; CDR2 reads SYGVKD. V dropped 9 bases and J dropped 0; count of bases not matched to a gene: 6. The CDR3 covers 14 residues. Written as DNA, the CDR3 is TGTGCCATTAAGACAGGGGAAATGAACACTGAAGCTTTCTTT. Translation gives CAIKTGEMNTEAFF.

This clone has a single count. This chain links TRBV18 with TRBJ1-2; TRBD1 agrees at 7 bases. V lost 2 bases to trimming and J lost 6 bases; unmatched junction nucleotides: 6. The CDR3 consists of 14 residues. CDR1 and CDR2 from the germline V gene are KGHSH and LQKENI. CDR3 DNA sequence: TGTGCCAGCTCACCAGATGGACAGGCCCATGGCTACACCTTC. Translated, it gives CASSPDGQAHGYTF.

V and J are TRBV19 and TRBJ1-2, with D tentatively TRBD1 (5 bases). V lost 1 base, J lost 5 bases, and 14 bases lay in between. From germline, CDR1 is LNHDA and CDR2 SQIVND (reference sequence). This CDR3 is built from 15 residues. The CDR3: CASSIGSGTPYGYTF. The CDR3 DNA reads as TGTGCCAGTAGTATAGGGAGCGGGACGCCGTATGGCTACACCTTC.

The chain is built from TRBV19 and TRBJ1-4, with 7 positions matching TRBD1. Germline V gene lookup returns CDR1 LNHDA and CDR2 SQIVND (reference sequence). V trimming: 3 bases; J trimming: 7 bases; junction bases outside the gene matches: 11. This CDR3 has 16 amino acids. The CDR3 loop is CASSIVVGGGLEKLFF. Written as DNA, the CDR3 is TGTGCCAGTAGTATCGTGGTGGGAGGGGGCCTTGAAAAACTGTTTTTT.

Comments on this clone: Other DNA sequences in the sample encode the same CDR3. The V gene is TRBV2, the J gene TRBJ1-2; D is possibly TRBD1 (5 bases). Germline loops: CDR1 SNHLY, CDR2 FYNNEI. The CDR3 covers 13 residues. V was pared by 3 bases and J by 5 bases, with 10 bases between. The CDR3 DNA reads TGTGCCAGCAGTGACAGGGAATTATATGGCTACACCTTC. It translates to CASSDRELYGYTF.

The chain is built from TRBV11-3 and TRBJ2-3, with TRBD1 matching 10 bases. The germline CDR1 and CDR2 sequences are SGHNT and YENEEA. The CDR3 sequence is 17 residues long. J lost 1 base, V lost 5 bases, and 9 bases had no gene match. The CDR3 spells CASSAVTGGHGTDTQYF. The CDR3 DNA sequence: TGTGCCAGCAGCGCCGTGACAGGGGGCCATGGCACAGATACGCAGTATTTT.

The V call is TRBV9, the J call TRBJ2-7; TRBD2 aligns across 9 bases. The CDR3 spans 16 residues. Trimming at V came to 0 bases and at J to 6 bases, leaving 10 bases not matched to a gene. In germline, CDR1 is SGDLS, CDR2 YYNGEE. The CDR3 region is CASSVAETSGLCEQYF. The CDR3 DNA reads TGTGCCAGCAGCGTAGCAGAGACTAGCGGACTGTGCGAGCAGTACTTC.

The chain has TRBV19 and TRBJ1-5; tentative D call: TRBD1 (5 bases). The CDR3 spans 13 residues. V was trimmed by 5 bases and J by 6 bases, leaving 11 bases between them. CDR1 and CDR2 from the germline V gene are LNHDA and SQIVND (reference sequence). The CDR3 coding sequence is TGTGCCAGTAGTGAACAGGCGGGTCAGCCCCAGCATTTT. It yields the protein CASSEQAGQPQHF.

V gene TRBV4-2 combines with J gene TRBJ2-5; 7 bases are shared with TRBD2. The V segment lost 1 base and the J segment 2 bases; nucleotides outside the gene matches: 7. The CDR3 contains 16 residues. Germline V gene lookup returns CDR1 LGHNA and CDR2 YNFKEQ. The CDR3 DNA reads TGTGCCAGCAGCCAAGGGCCTAGCGGAGTACAAGAGACCCAGTACTTC. Encoded protein: CASSQGPSGVQETQYF.

With regard to this clone: At the DNA level, this CDR3 is encoded by other sequences in the same sample as well. The rearrangement uses TRBV7-9 and TRBJ2-7; the D is unclear. Germline loops: CDR1 SEHNR, CDR2 FQNEAQ (reference sequence). Trimming pared 4 bases from V and 0 bases from J, leaving 4 bases between. The CDR3 has 12 residues. The CDR3: CASSSTSYEQYF. CDR3 bases: TGTGCCAGCAGCTCCACCTCCTACGAGCAGTACTTC.

J is TRBJ1-2 and V is TRBV10-3; the D gene is possibly TRBD1 (6 bases). This CDR3 region has 13 residues. The germline CDR1 and CDR2 sequences are ENHRY and SYGVKD. V dropped 11 bases and J dropped 2 bases, with 15 bases sitting between them. The CDR3 DNA is TGTGCCCATTCAGGTGGACAGAACTATGGCTACACCTTC. This sequence encodes CAHSGGQNYGYTF.

This clone was seen only a few times. The chain couples TRBV18 to TRBJ1-5, with unresolved D. Trimming stripped 4 bases from V and 0 bases from J, with 16 bases between. The CDR3 covers 17 residues. Germline V lookup: CDR1 KGHSH, CDR2 LQKENI. For the CDR3, the DNA is TGTGCCAGCTCACTTTCCCGGACGGGGAATAGCAATCAGCCCCAGCATTTT. Translating it yields CASSLSRTGNSNQPQHF.

The rearrangement uses TRBV28 and TRBJ1-3, with 10 bases identical to TRBD1. Germline V gives CDR1 MDHEN, CDR2 SYDVKM. CDR3 length equals 13 residues. The trim removed 8 bases at V and 4 bases at J, leaving 2 bases unmatched. CDR3 coding DNA: TGTGCCAGCGACAGGGGGCGGGGAAACACCATATATTTT. Its translation is CASDRGRGNTIYF.

J is TRBJ1-1 and V is TRBV19; no firm D call. The CDR3 has 12 residues. Germline lookup yields CDR1 LNHDA and CDR2 SQIVND (reference sequence). CDR3 loop: CATKFGRAEAFF. The CDR3 DNA is TGTGCTACTAAATTCGGGAGGGCTGAAGCTTTCTTT.

V is TRBV7-8 and J is TRBJ1-2; D remains ambiguous. This CDR3 comprises 13 residues. The germline V gene has CDR1 SGHVS and CDR2 FQNEAQ. The V and J ends lost 2 bases and 5 bases respectively, with 9 bases between them. The DNA of the CDR3 is TGTGCCAGCAGCTTATACGGGGATTATGGCTACACCTTC. Residues: CASSLYGDYGYTF.

This clone showed up just once. The chain has TRBV4-1 and TRBJ2-7; no clear D. Per germline, CDR1 MGHRA and CDR2 YSYEKL. This CDR3 is 13 amino acids long. Trimming cost V 3 bases and J 4 bases, with 10 bases left between them. The CDR3 DNA sequence: TGCGCCAGCAGCCACTACCTCGGGTACGAGCAGTACTTC. Translation gives CASSHYLGYEQYF.

V is TRBV19 and J is TRBJ2-3; D unclear. Trimming shortened V by 3 bases and J by 0 bases, and 4 bases separated the two germline ends. The CDR3 is 13 amino acids. Per the germline V gene, CDR1 is LNHDA and CDR2 is SQIVND (reference sequence). The CDR3 DNA reads as TGTGCCAGTAGTATGGCCAGCACAGATACGCAGTATTTT. This translates into CASSMASTDTQYF.

CDR3 sequence: CAIRQGAVTYYGYTF. The CDR3 DNA reads TGTGCCATCAGACAGGGGGCGGTTACCTACTATGGCTACACCTTC. The J gene is TRBJ1-2, the V gene TRBV10-3; 9 positions agree with TRBD1. J lost 3 bases, V lost 6 bases, and 8 bases had no gene match. CDR3 length: 15 amino acids. Germline V CDR1 and CDR2: ENHRY, SYGVKD.

Concerning this clone: This sample includes further DNA sequences coding for the same CDR3. This chain uses TRBV3-1 (or the pseudogene TRBV3-2) with TRBJ2-7; 10 bases are shared with TRBD1. CDR1 is LGHDT and CDR2 is YNNKEL in the germline V gene (reference sequence). Germline trimming cut 1 base from V and 3 bases from J; bases unmatched to any gene: 0. The CDR3 sequence is 14 residues long. CDR3 DNA sequence: TGTGCCAGCAGCCAAGGGACAGGGGGCTACGAGCAGTACTTC. Its translation is CASSQGTGGYEQYF.

V and J are TRBV28 and TRBJ1-5; maybe TRBD1 (5 bases). CDR3 size: 15 residues. Germline V gene sequence: CDR1 MDHEN, CDR2 SYDVKM. The ends were cut back, 1 base at V and 6 bases at J, with 13 bases in the middle. CDR3 nucleotides: TGTGCCAGCAGTTTATCGGGGACGAGAGGTCAGCCCCAGCATTTT. Translated: CASSLSGTRGQPQHF.